This T cell receptor (beta chain) emerged from a study of Graves' ophthalmopathy and Graves' hyperthyroidism listed by TCRdb under 2018. For the wider study: Hyperthyroidism was considered stable if no progression to ophthalmopathy occurred within 18 months of follow-up. The study used TCR beta repertoire signatures to distinguish Graves' ophthalmopathy from Graves' hyperthyroidism and to predict progression to ophthalmopathy. For independent validation, a separate cohort was made up of approximately 19 hyperthyroidism patients plus 17 patients who later progressed from hyperthyroidism to ophthalmopathy. In over 5 hyperthyroidism patients, the T-cell repertoire of thyroid tissue was compared with the T-cell repertoire of blood. A discovery set of 90 to 100 patients (approximately 42 ophthalmopathy, 57 stable hyperthyroidism) was enrolled to explore V-J signatures distinguishing ophthalmopathy from hyperthyroidism. In total, 120 to 150 blood samples were TCR-sequenced: some 43 ophthalmopathy, over 70 hyperthyroidism and around 17 hyperthyroidism-to-ophthalmopathy patients. Once sampling was done, hyperthyroidism patients were given methimazole at a starting dose of 30 mg daily, while ophthalmopathy patients were given high-dose intravenous methylprednisolone.

Results and caveats for the whole study, not just this receptor: In validation, the model predicted ophthalmopathy progression with more than 70% sensitivity and about 77% specificity; fewer than 15 predicted patients were CT-confirmed with GO in a median of 6.5 months. In cross-validation, the 13-signature model distinguished ophthalmopathy from stable hyperthyroidism with approximately 90% sensitivity and roughly 84% specificity, while in the test set the corresponding values were approximately 80% and 75%. No statistical method was used to predetermine the sample size, and group allocation was not hidden from the investigators. Most expanded thyroid clonotypes with a frequency above 0.001 also appeared in blood, which suggests that blood repertoires may reflect the immune response in the thyroid.

For repertoire sequencing, the TCR beta CDR3 regions were amplified from RNA transcripts. A first-round RT-PCR used HTBI primers with the Qiagen OneStep RT-PCR kit, followed by a second-round multiplex PCR, size selection and purification. The libraries underwent paired-end sequencing with 100 bp reads on an Illumina HiSeq2000. The study's processing was this. Reads were processed with SOAPnuke, discarding reads with adapters, uncalled bases, mean Phred below 15, or no exact constant-primer or identifier match. COPE v1.2.5 was used to merge high-quality paired reads. Each unique nucleotide sequence was defined as a clonotype, and clonotypes were aligned to IMGT TRB V, D and J references with MiTCR v1.1. Only V-J combinations with frequency above 0.0001 were analysed, covering 99% to 99.2% of repertoires. For each V-J combination, a TCR clonal expansion and chaos score was defined as the ratio of F50 clonal expansion to chaos observed in the TCRdist matrix. Welch's t-statistics and random forest were used to reduce the features to around 13 V-J combinations, which were then used as input to a naive Bayes classifier. Thyroid-blood repertoire similarity was quantified with the Morisita-Horn index. TCRdb took the public reads, trimmed them with fastp at Q25, ran MiXCR for clone calling and kept in-frame beta chains. Records with the same CDR3 protein are collapsed into one entry carrying the most frequent genes and DNA. The V and J calls follow TCRdb's processing rather than the paper's. In this sample the table shows over a million distinct CDR3 sequences, about 40% of which occur a single time. More than 9.5% of the sample belongs to the ten largest clones.

Hyperthyroidism patients were newly diagnosed, were aged 18 to 65 years, and had a disease duration under 2 months. Patients were excluded if they had other autoimmune diseases, uncontrolled infections, pregnancy or lactation. Diagnosis was based on clinical symptoms, serum thyroxine, TRAb, thyroid ultrasound and orbital computed tomography. Trizol reagent was used to extract the total RNA, and its quality was then checked on an Agilent 2100 Bioanalyzer. A remark on this clonotype: What antigen it recognizes has not been identified. Within one base of it there is no much larger clone, and no base qualities were kept.

CDR1 SGHVS and CDR2 FNYEAQ are derived from the germline V gene. The CDR3 has 16 amino acids, counting the end cysteine and phenylalanine. Of all the DNA, just the CDR3 is kept, 48 bases in frame from base 1. This chain joins TRBV7-6 to TRBJ2-5; the junction holds 8 bases that match TRBD1. The DNA end is a closer match to TRBJ2-7, so the J assignment may be wrong. What was sequenced was peripheral blood or thyroid tissue (not recorded which). The sequence derives from an adult man with Graves' hyperthyroidism. The sequenced DNA is TGTGCCAGCAGCTTAGAATCTGCGGACAGGGCCAACGAGCAGTACTTC. The encoded protein is CASSLESADRANEQYF.